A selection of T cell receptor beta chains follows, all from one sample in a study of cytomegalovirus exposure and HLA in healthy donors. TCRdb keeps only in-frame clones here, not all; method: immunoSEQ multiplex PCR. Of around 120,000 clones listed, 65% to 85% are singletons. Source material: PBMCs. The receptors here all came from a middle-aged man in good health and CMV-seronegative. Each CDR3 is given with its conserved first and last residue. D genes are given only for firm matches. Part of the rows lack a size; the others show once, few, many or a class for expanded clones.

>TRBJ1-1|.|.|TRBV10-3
TGTGCCATCAGTTTCAGCGAGAACACTGAAGCTTTCTTT
CAISFSENTEAFF
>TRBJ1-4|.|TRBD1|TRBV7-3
TGTGCCAGCAGCTTAGACAGGGACGAAAAACTGTTTTTT
CASSLDRDEKLFF
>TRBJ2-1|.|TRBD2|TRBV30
TGTGCCTGGACCCAGCCCGGGACTAGCGGTAGAGATGAGCAGTTCTTC
CAWTQPGTSGRDEQFF
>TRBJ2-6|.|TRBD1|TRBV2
TGTGCCAGCACCAGGGACAGGCGCTCTGGGGCCAACGTCCTGACTTTC
CASTRDRRSGANVLTF
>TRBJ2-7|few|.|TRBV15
TGTGCCACCAGCAGCGGACTCACTTCCTACGAGCAGTACTTC
CATSSGLTSYEQYF
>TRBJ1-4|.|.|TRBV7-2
TGTGCCAGCAGCTACCGAACCCGGAATGAAAAACTGTTTTTT
CASSYRTRNEKLFF
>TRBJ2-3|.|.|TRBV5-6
TGTGCCAGCAGCCCAAAAAATCCGGGGGACACAGATACGCAGTATTTT
CASSPKNPGDTDTQYF
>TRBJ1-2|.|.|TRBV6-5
TGTGCCAGCAGAGACCCTGGACTCACTAACTATGGCTACACCTTC
CASRDPGLTNYGYTF
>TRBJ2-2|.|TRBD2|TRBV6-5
TGTGCCAGCAGTTACTCCGGACTAGGTTCCGGGGAGCTGTTTTTT
CASSYSGLGSGELFF
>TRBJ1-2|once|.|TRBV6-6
TGTGCCAGCAGACCAGGGGAAGGTGGCTACACCTTC
CASRPGEGGYTF
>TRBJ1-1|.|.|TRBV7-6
TGTGCCAGCAGCTTGCAGGGAAGGGGAAAGAGCACTGAAGCTTTCTTT
CASSLQGRGKSTEAFF
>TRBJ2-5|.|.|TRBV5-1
TGCGCCAGCAGGACACAAGAGACCCAGTACTTC
CASRTQETQYF
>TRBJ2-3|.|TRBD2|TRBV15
TGTGCCACCAGCAGAGGAGGCGGGGGGCCGCGTAATACGCAGTATTTT
CATSRGGGGPRNTQYF
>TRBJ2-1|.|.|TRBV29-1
TGCAGCGTTGTTGGGGGGAGCTCCTACAATGAGCAGTTCTTC
CSVVGGSSYNEQFF
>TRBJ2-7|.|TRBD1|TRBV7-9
TGTGCCAGCAGCTTCACAGGGGGCCCCCCCGAGCAGTACTTC
CASSFTGGPPEQYF
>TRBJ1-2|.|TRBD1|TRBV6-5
TGTGCCAGCAGTTACTCAAGGGGGCAGGGCTACACCTTC
CASSYSRGQGYTF
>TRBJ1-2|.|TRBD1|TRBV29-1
TGCAGCGTTGAAGATTGGGCCGGCAGGGGGAAGGACTATGGCTACACCTTC
CSVEDWAGRGKDYGYTF
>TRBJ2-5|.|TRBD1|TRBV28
TGTGCCAGCAGCCCGACAGGGGGCGAAGAGACCCAGTACTTC
CASSPTGGEETQYF
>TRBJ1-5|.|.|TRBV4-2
TGTGCCAGCAGCCAAGGGGAGGGGGATTATCAGCCCCAGCATTTT
CASSQGEGDYQPQHF
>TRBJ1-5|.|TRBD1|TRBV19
TGTGCCACTGGACAGGGGGCGCGAAGCAATCAGCCCCAGCATTTT
CATGQGARSNQPQHF
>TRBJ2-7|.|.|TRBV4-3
TGCGCCAGCAGCCAAGGGCAGGCCTACGAGCAGTACTTC
CASSQGQAYEQYF
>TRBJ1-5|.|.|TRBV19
TGTGCCAGTAGCCGGGGGGGGACGGTCCAATACCAGCCCCAGCATTTT
CASSRGGTVQYQPQHF
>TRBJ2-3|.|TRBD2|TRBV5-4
TGTGCCAGCAGCTTAAAGACTAGCGGGAGCACAGATACGCAGTATTTT
CASSLKTSGSTDTQYF
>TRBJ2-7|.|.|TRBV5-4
TGTGCCAGCAGTCAGGGTCCTTTCGACGAGCAGTACTTC
CASSQGPFDEQYF
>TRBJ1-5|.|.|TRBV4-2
TGTGCCAGCAGCCAAGGATCCGGGAGCGCAGATCAGCCCCAGCATTTT
CASSQGSGSADQPQHF
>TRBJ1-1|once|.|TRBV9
TGTGCCTGCAGCGTAGTTGGAGCGAACACTGAAGCTTTCTTT
CACSVVGANTEAFF
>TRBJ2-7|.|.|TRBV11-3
TGTGCCAGGCCTGGGGGTAGGGGACACTCCTACGAGCAGTACTTC
CARPGGRGHSYEQYF
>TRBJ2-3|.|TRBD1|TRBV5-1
TGCGCCAGCAGCCATCCGGGACAGGGGTCTCCAGATACGCAGTATTTT
CASSHPGQGSPDTQYF
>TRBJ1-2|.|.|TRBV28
TGTGCCAGCATTGGAACAGACTATGGCTACACCTTC
CASIGTDYGYTF
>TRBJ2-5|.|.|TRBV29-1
TGCAGCGGGAAGGGGAGCGGGCAAGAGACCCAGTACTTC
CSGKGSGQETQYF
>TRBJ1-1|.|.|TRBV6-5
TGTGCCAGCAGTAACACAGGGCGAGTGGCTTTCTTT
CASSNTGRVAFF
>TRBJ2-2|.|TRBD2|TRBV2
TGTGCCAGCGTACTAGCGCTATACACCGGGGAGCTGTTTTTT
CASVLALYTGELFF
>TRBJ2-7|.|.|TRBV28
TGTGCCAGCAGTTGGATGGTCAGGGGTAAATCCTACGAGCAGTACTTC
CASSWMVRGKSYEQYF
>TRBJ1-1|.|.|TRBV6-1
TGTGCCAGCAGTGAAAGCATGCTCGCGGGGAACACTGAAGCTTTCTTT
CASSESMLAGNTEAFF
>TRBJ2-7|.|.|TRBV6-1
TGTGCCAGCAGTGAAAGTGTGACAGCTTACTACGAGCAGTACTTC
CASSESVTAYYEQYF
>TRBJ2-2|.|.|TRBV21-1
TGTGCCAGCAGCAAAGCCGGGGGGACACAGGGGGCGAAAAGGGACGGGGAGCTGTTTTTT
CASSKAGGTQGAKRDGELFF
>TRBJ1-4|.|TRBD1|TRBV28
TGTGCCAGCAGTCGCCAAGGGACAGAGAATGAAAAACTGTTTTTT
CASSRQGTENEKLFF
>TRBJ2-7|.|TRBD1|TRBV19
TGTGCCAGTAGTCCCCCCGGGACAGGGAACGAGCAGTACTTC
CASSPPGTGNEQYF
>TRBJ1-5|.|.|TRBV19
TGTGCCAGTAGTATAGGCCCGGTAGGCAATCAGCCCCAGCATTTT
CASSIGPVGNQPQHF
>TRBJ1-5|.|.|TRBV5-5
TGTGCCAGCAGCCTCGGGGGGCTAGGGAATCAGCCCCAGCATTTT
CASSLGGLGNQPQHF
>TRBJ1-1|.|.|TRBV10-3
TGTGCCATCAGTGAGTCGGAGGGACGGAGGAACACTGAAGCTTTCTTT
CAISESEGRRNTEAFF
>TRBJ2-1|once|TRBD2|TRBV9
TGTGCCAGCGGTCAAGGGACTAGTATGAATGAGCAGTTCTTC
CASGQGTSMNEQFF
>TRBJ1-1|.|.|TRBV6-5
TGTGCCAGCGCAATTAACAGGGTTACTGAAGCTTTCTTT
CASAINRVTEAFF
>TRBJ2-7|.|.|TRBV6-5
TGTGCCAGCAGTTACTCGGACTGGGGCTACGAGCAGTACTTC
CASSYSDWGYEQYF
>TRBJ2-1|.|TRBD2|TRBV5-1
TGCGCCAGCAGCGCGGGACTAGCGGTACTGGATGAGCAGTTCTTC
CASSAGLAVLDEQFF
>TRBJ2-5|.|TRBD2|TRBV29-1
TGCAGCGTTGTCGGCGGGAGGAGGGGAGAGACCCAGTACTTC
CSVVGGRRGETQYF
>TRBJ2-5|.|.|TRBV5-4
TGTGCCAGCAGCTTGACACAGACAAGGTCCCAAGAGACCCAGTACTTC
CASSLTQTRSQETQYF
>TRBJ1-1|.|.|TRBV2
TGTGCCAGCAGTGGGAGGGATGAAGCTTTCTTT
CASSGRDEAFF
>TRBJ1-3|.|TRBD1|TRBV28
TGTGCCAGCAGTTTTGACCTCAGGGGGAGAAACACCATATATTTT
CASSFDLRGRNTIYF
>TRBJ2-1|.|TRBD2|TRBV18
TGTGCCAGCTCCCAGCGCCTAGCGGGGTCCAATGAGCAGTTCTTC
CASSQRLAGSNEQFF